This TCR beta chain originates from a study of T cells in Graves' hyperthyroidism and ophthalmopathy. The germline V and J ends were trimmed by 2 bases and 7 bases, with 15 bases remaining between them. Germline V gives CDR1 MNHEY, CDR2 SVGEGT. This CDR3 region has 15 residues. Researchers took RNA transcripts and amplified the TCR beta CDR3 regions from them. The TCR CDR3 was amplified in a first-round RT-PCR using the HTBI primer set. In TCRdb, the multiplex PCR reads were re-called with MiXCR into one record per CDR3 protein. The sample shows about 260,000 distinct CDR3 sequences, 20% to 25% of them seen only once. Ophthalmopathy cases met thresholds of Clinical Activity Score at least 3, NOSPECS grade at least 4 and duration under 3 months. This clonotype was found many times.

The sequence was obtained from a man in his thirties or forties with Graves' ophthalmopathy. This rearrangement joins TRBV6-2 or TRBV6-3 to TRBJ1-5, with D possibly matching TRBD1 (6 bases). Input material: blood. CDR3 in amino acids: CASSYTTGFGQPQHF. DNA of the CDR3: TGTGCCAGCAGTTACACGACAGGTTTTGGACAGCCCCAGCATTTT.